This TCR beta chain was captured by sequencing in a study of cytomegalovirus exposure and HLA in healthy donors. General study points: Associated with cytomegalovirus, according to the listing, were around 160 TCR beta chains.

The CDR3 length is 16 residues. The germline V gene has CDR1 SGHRS and CDR2 YFSETQ. The V gene end was trimmed by 4 bases and the J gene end by 0 bases; junction bases not matched to a gene: 5. The method was immunoSEQ multiplex PCR; TCRdb's version includes in-frame clones alone and lacks a portion of them. The sample has 200,000 or so clones; about 79% are singletons. On this clone itself: The antigen is not known.

The sequence was obtained from a woman between 25 and 40 years old in good health and CMV-seropositive. The rearrangement links TRBV5-1 to TRBJ2-5; the match to TRBD2 covers 11 bases. The sample consisted of PBMCs. The CDR3 coding sequence is TGCGCCAGCAGCCTCCAGACTAGCGGGAACCAAGAGACCCAGTACTTC. This sequence encodes CASSLQTSGNQETQYF.